This TCR beta chain was identified during a study of blood T cell repertoires in COVID-19 (TCRdb year 2020). About the investigation overall: Collaborator samples came from the United States, Italy and Spain and covered acute and convalescent phases of COVID-19. Samples came from the ongoing ImmuneRACE study (first 160 participants) plus 1,254 subjects from 6 global collaborators. The prospective study material was composed of cDNA or gDNA derived from T cells, B-cell-depleted T cells, or PBMCs. Deeply sampled blood TCRbeta repertoires from subjects exposed to, actively infected with, or recovered from COVID-19 were included in the dataset. The sample metadata nearly always contained a de-identified subject ID, COVID-19 status, age in years and sex. The repertoires were made available in a free public database intended to serve as a resource for research on the immune response to SARS-CoV-2. Where available, HLA class I and class II types were obtained from metadata supplied by the sample provider rather than from assay-based typing.

The collaborating institutions used their own protocols to collect whole blood in K2EDTA tubes. For TCRbeta analysis, collaborator samples were shipped as frozen whole blood, as isolated PBMCs, or as DNA extracted from either sample type. This clone was found a few times. Its antigen target is currently unknown. Qualities for individual bases were not recorded, and no much larger clone is one base off. Broader findings and caveats from the paper: The quantity of clinical and demographic metadata differed by source and by participant and was supplied without curation.

TCRbeta CDR3 regions were amplified from genomic DNA by means of the immunoSEQ Assay, a bias-controlled multiplex PCR. On the authors' methods: The number of nucleated cells in each sample was estimated from the amplification of reference gene primers within the assay. To quantify the absolute abundance of each unique TCRbeta CDR3 rearrangement, sequence reads were collapsed and filtered. For each sample, productive Simpson clonality was calculated by taking the square root of Simpson's diversity index across productive rearrangements. TCRdb took over this immuneACCESS table, retaining in-frame rearrangements with V and J assigned. Such tables are incomplete; in checked studies, under half of the missing clones stem from an unresolved V gene, and the remainder is unexplained. D and trimming come from the DNA, and the V and J calls and clone size come from that table. Present in this sample are around 160,000 clones, around nine tenths of which were seen just once. The top ten hold about 2.1% of the sample.

The germline V gene (reference sequence) sets CDR1 to GTSNPN and CDR2 to SVGIG. The CDR3 numbers 16 residues from cysteine through phenylalanine. Only the CDR3 region is kept as DNA, spanning 48 bases read in frame from base 1. V drops 2 bases and J drops 1 base, leaving 17 bases in between. Sequencing input: peripheral blood. The origin of this receptor is a human donor in a cohort sampled during active COVID-19. Rearrangement joined TRBV30 to TRBJ1-1, and perhaps TRBD1 as D gene, on 5 matching bases. The CDR3 region has the sequence CAWSPLGRGGNTEAFF. The DNA sequence is given as TGTGCCTGGAGTCCGCTGGGGAGGGGAGGGAACACTGAAGCTTTCTTT.